Included here is one T cell receptor (beta chain) sequence, with context. This clone was detected only once. No cognate antigen has been identified for it. No per-base quality is available; no much larger clone lies one base away. CDR1 MNHNY and CDR2 SVGAGI are derived from the germline V gene (reference sequence). The CDR3 runs 16 amino acids, cysteine and phenylalanine included. Here the CDR3 DNA is all that survives: 48 bases in frame from base 1. V and J lose 5 bases and 5 bases, and a span of 22 bases separates them. The library relied on the immunoSEQ multiplex PCR assay. Rearranged TCR beta chain sequences were amplified with the hsTCRB Kit following the manufacturer's protocol. Sequencing of TCRB libraries was carried out on an Illumina MiSeq. The authors' pipeline ran thus. Demultiplexing, trimming and gene mapping were performed with the kit vendor's proprietary platform. Imported from immuneACCESS, the table was reduced by TCRdb to in-frame sequences with V and J called. These copies leave out some clones; in studies compared against another copy, an unresolved V gene accounts for under half, and the cause of the remainder is not known. From that table come the V and J calls and clone size; the DNA was used to work out D and trimming. In all, the sample holds about 68,000 clones, and approximately 81% of those were seen once. The ten largest clones capture more than 10% of the sample.

This sample stems from a study of a mutant IDH1 vaccine in newly diagnosed glioma (dated by TCRdb to about 2021). Regarding the research as a whole: Vaccination was initiated 4-6 weeks after radiotherapy alone, or concurrently with temozolomide cycles in the chemotherapy-containing groups. For exploratory analyses, fewer than 30 treated patients had longitudinal TCRB deep sequencing done wherever samples were available. Of the roughly 33 treated patients, approximately 60% were male and approximately 38% were female, and the mean age was roughly 40 years. Prior to enrollment, standard therapy consisting of radiotherapy alone, temozolomide alone, or radiochemotherapy with temozolomide had been administered to patients, with the combination being received by most patients. Peripheral blood was drawn at six visits: V03 (baseline), V05, V07, V10, V12 and V13. The week-35 safety follow-up took place at visit V12, and the week-47 end of study took place at visit V13. Results the study describes overall, beyond this receptor: According to the authors, sample limitations meant that analyses of patient blood samples could not be reproduced. Immune responses induced by the vaccine were seen in approximately 93% of patients across multiple MHC alleles. Availability determined which PBMC samples were chosen for TCRB deep sequencing. Changes in the top peripheral T cell clonotypes picked up by TCRB sequencing did not appear to be linked to pseudoprogression.

According to the study, the label for this sample's time point signals: week 35, safety follow-up. Each vaccine dose, consisting of 300 ug of a 20-mer mutant IDH1 peptide in Montanide, was administered subcutaneously with topical imiquimod. Patients received eight vaccinations in weeks 1, 3, 5, 7, 11, 15, 19 and 23, corresponding to visits V03 through V10. All donors had newly diagnosed IDH1-mutant astrocytomas of WHO grade 3 or 4 that showed loss of nuclear ATRX. The samples were drawn from NOA16, a multicentre, single-arm, open-label phase I trial in Germany that tested a mutant IDH1 peptide vaccine in humans for the first time. Genomic DNA for TCRB sequencing was extracted from EDTA blood using the DNeasy Blood and Tissue Kit.

The sequence derives from a man younger than 30 with glioma. The sequence is built from TRBV6-6 and TRBJ2-7, with the identity of the D gene unclear. The sample consisted of PBMCs, taken from a glioma patient whose treatment included an IDH1 peptide vaccine. The DNA reads TGTGCCAGCAGTCGCCTAAGGGCACCCATCCCCCACGAGCAGTACTTC. Its translation is CASSRLRAPIPHEQYF.